The source of this TCR beta chain is a study of early T cells in non-severe SARS-CoV-2 infection. Across the study: Unsorted whole blood bulk RNA was sequenced, with unpaired chains. Study-level results: The matching step, a VDJdb search, favored anti-spike CD8 responses and missed private and CD4 specificities.

J lost 4 bases, V lost 5 bases, and 20 bases had no gene match. In germline, CDR1 is LGHDT, CDR2 YNNKEL (reference sequence). The CDR3 is 19 residues long. This clonotype showed up many times. What it recognizes is unknown. Each cDNA molecule carried a unique molecular identifier. TCRdb re-called the 5' RACE reads with MiXCR, one entry per CDR3 protein. This table holds roughly 66,000 distinct CDR3 sequences, around 9% found once. The V call is TRBV3-1, the J call TRBJ2-5; 9 positions match TRBD1. Sequencing was carried out using whole blood. This TCR derives from an adult who was a healthcare worker with PCR-confirmed SARS-CoV-2 infection or an uninfected control (not recorded which). This CDR3 reads CASSSPQSYTGGDRETQYF. CDR3 bases: TGTGCCAGCAGCTCCCCGCAATCCTATACAGGGGGCGATCGAGAGACCCAGTACTTC.